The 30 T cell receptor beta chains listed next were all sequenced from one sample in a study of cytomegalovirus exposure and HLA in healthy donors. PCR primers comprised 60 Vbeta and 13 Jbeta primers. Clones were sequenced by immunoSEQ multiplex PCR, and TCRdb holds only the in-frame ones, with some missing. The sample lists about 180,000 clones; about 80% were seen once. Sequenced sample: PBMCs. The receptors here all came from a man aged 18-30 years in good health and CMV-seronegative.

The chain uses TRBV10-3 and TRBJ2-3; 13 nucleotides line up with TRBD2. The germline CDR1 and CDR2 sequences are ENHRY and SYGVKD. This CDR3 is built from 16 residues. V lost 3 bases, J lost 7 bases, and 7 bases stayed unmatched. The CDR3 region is CAISDGTSGDIYTQYF. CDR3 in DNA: TGTGCCATCAGTGACGGGACTAGCGGGGATATTTATACGCAGTATTTT.

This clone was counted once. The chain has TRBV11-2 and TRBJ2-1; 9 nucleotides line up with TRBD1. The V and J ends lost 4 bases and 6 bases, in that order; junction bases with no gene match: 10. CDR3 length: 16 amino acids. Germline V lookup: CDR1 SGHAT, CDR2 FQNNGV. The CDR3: CASSSGQGSWANEQFF. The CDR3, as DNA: TGTGCCAGCAGCTCGGGACAGGGCTCGTGGGCCAATGAGCAGTTCTTC.

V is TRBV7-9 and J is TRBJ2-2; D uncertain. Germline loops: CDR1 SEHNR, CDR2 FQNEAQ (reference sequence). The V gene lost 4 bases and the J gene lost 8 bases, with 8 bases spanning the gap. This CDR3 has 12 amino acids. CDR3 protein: CASSSFVGELFF. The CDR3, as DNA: TGTGCCAGCAGCTCCTTTGTAGGGGAGCTGTTTTTT.

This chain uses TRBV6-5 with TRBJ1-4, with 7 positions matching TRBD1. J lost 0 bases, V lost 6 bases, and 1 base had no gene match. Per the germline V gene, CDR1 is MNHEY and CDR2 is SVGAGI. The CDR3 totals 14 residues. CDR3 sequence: CASRQGPTNEKLFF. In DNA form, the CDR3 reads TGTGCCAGCAGACAGGGGCCAACTAATGAAAAACTGTTTTTT.

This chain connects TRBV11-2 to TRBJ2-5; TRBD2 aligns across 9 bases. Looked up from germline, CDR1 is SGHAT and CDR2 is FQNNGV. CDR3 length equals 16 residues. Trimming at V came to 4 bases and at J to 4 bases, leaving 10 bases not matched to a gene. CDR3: CASSSRPSGAVETQYF. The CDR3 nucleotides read TGTGCCAGCAGCTCTAGGCCTAGCGGGGCAGTAGAGACCCAGTACTTC.

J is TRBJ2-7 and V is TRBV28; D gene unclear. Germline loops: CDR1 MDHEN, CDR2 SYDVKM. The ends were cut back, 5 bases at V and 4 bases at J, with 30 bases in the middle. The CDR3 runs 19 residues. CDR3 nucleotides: TGTGCCAGCAGTGACCGGGTTTTTCCGCAAAAGGTGGTGCAATACGAGCAGTACTTC. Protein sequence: CASSDRVFPQKVVQYEQYF.

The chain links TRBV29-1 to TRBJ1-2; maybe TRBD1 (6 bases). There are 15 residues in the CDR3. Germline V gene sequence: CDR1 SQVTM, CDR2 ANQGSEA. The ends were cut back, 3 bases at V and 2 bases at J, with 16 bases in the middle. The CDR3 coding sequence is TGCAGCGTTGAGGGGACAACCAAAATGAACTATGGCTACACCTTC. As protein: CSVEGTTKMNYGYTF.

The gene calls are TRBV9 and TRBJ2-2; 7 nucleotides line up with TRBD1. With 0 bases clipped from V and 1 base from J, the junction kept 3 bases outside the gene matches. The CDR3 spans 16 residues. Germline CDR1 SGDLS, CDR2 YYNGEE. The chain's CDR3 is CASSVGWTGNTGELFF. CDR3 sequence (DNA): TGTGCCAGCAGCGTAGGGTGGACAGGGAACACCGGGGAGCTGTTTTTT.

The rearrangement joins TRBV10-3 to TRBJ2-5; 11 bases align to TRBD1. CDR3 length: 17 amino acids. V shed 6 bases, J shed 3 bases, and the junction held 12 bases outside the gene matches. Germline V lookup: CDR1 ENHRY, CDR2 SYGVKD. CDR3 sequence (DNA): TGTGCCATCAGCTCGTCCCCTGGACAGGGGGCGGAAGAGACCCAGTACTTC. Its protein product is CAISSSPGQGAEETQYF.

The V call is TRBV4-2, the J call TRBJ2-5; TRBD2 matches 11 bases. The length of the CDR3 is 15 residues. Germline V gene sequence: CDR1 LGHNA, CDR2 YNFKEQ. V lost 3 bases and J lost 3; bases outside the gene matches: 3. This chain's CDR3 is CASSQELAGEETQYF. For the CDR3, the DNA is TGTGCCAGCAGCCAGGAACTAGCGGGGGAAGAGACCCAGTACTTC.

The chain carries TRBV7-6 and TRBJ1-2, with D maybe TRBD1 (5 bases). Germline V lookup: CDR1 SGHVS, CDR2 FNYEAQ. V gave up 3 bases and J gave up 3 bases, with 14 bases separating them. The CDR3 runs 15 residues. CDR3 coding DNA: TGTGCCAGCAGCTTTGGGCAGGGTAGTGACTATGGCTACACCTTC. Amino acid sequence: CASSFGQGSDYGYTF.

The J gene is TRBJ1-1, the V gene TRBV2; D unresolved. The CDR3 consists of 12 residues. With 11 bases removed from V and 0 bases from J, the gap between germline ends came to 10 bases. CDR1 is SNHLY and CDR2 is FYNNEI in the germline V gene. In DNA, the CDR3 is TGTGCCGTAAGTGAGGTGAACACTGAAGCTTTCTTT. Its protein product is CAVSEVNTEAFF.

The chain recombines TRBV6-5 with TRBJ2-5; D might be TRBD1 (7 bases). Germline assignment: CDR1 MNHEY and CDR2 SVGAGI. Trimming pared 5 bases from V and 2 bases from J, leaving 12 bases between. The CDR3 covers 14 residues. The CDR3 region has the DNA TGTGCCAGCAGTGCGGGACAGCAGCAAGAGACCCAGTACTTC. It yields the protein CASSAGQQQETQYF.

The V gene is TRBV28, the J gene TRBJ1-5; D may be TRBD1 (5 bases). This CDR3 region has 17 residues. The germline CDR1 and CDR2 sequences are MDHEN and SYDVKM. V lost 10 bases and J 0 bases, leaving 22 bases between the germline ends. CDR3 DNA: TGTGCCACCGACGACAGTCCTTCGTCCTATAGCAATCAGCCCCAGCATTTT. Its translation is CATDDSPSSYSNQPQHF.

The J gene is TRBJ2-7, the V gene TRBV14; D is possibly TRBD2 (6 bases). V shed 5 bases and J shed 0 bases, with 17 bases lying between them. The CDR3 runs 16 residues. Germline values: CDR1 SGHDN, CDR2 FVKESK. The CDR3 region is CASSATGLTSSYEQYF. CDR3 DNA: TGTGCCAGCAGCGCAACAGGACTAACAAGCTCCTACGAGCAGTACTTC.

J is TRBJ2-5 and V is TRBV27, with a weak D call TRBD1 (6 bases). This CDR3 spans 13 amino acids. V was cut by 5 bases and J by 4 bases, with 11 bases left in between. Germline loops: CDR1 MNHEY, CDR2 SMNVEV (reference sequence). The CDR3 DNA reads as TGTGCCAGCAGTCGACAGGTTGGAGAGACCCAGTACTTC. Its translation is CASSRQVGETQYF.

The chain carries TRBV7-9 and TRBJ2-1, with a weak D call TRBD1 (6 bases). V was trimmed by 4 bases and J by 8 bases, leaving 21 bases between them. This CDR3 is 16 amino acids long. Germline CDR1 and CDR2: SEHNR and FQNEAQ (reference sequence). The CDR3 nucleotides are TGTGCCAGCAGCTGGGGACACCCGGAGAGTCTCGATGAGCAGTTCTTC. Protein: CASSWGHPESLDEQFF.

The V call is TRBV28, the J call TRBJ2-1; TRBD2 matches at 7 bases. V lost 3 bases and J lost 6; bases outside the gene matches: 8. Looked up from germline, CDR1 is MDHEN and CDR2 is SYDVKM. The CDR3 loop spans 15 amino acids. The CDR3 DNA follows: TGTGCCAGCAGTTTTTGGCGGGAGTGGACCAATGAGCAGTTCTTC. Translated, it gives CASSFWREWTNEQFF.

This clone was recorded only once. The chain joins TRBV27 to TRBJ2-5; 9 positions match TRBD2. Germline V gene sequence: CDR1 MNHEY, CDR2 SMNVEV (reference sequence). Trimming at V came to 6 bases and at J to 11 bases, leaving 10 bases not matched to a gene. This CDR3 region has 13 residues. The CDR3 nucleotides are TGTGCCAGCAGGACTAGCGGCTTTGGGGAGCAGTACTTC. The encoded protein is CASRTSGFGEQYF.

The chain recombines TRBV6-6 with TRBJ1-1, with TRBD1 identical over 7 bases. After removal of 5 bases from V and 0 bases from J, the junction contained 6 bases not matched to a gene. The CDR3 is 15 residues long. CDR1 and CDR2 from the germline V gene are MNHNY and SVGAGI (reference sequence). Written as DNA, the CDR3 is TGTGCCAGCAGTACACTGGGACAGTTGAACACTGAAGCTTTCTTT. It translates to CASSTLGQLNTEAFF.

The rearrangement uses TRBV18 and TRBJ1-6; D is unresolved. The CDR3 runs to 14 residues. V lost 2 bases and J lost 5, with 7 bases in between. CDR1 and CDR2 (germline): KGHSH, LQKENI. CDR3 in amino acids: CASSPIQNNSPLHF. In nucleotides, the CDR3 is TGTGCCAGCTCACCAATACAGAATAATTCACCCCTCCACTTT.

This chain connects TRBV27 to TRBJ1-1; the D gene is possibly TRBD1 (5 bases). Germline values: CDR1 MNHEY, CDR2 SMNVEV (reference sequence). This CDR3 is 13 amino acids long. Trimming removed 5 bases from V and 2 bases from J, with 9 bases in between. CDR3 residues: CASSPQGNTEAFF. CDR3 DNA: TGTGCCAGCAGTCCTCAGGGTAACACTGAAGCTTTCTTT.

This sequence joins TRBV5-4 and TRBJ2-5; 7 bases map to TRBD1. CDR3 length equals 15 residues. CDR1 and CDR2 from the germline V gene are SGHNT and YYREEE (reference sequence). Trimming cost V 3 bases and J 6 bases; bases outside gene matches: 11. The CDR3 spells CASSSTTGVGKTQYF. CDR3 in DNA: TGTGCCAGCAGCTCTACCACAGGGGTTGGAAAGACCCAGTACTTC.

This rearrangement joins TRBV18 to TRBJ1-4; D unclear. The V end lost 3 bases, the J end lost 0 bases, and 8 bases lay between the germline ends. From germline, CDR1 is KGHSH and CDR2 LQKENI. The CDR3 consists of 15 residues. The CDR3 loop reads CASSPSVATNEKLFF. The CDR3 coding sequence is TGTGCCAGCTCACCTTCCGTCGCAACTAATGAAAAACTGTTTTTT.

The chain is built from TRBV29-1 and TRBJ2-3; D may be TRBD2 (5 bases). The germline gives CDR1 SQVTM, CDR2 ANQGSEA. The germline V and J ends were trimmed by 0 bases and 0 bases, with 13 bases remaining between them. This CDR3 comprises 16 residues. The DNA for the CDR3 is TGCAGCGTTGAAGATCTGAGCGGACGAAGCACAGATACGCAGTATTTT. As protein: CSVEDLSGRSTDTQYF.

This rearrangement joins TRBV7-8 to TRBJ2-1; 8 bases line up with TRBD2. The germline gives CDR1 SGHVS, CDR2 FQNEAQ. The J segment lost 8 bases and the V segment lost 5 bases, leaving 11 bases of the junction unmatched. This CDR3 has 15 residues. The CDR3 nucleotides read TGTGCCAGCAGCCAAATCAGACTAGCGAGGTATGAGCAGTTCTTC. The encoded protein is CASSQIRLARYEQFF.

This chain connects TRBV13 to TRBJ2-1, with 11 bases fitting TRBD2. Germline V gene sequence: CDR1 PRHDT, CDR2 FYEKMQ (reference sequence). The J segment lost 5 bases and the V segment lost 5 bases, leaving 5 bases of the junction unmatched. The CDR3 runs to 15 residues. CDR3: CASSHLTSGNNEQFF. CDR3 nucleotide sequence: TGTGCCAGCAGCCATCTGACTAGCGGGAACAATGAGCAGTTCTTC.

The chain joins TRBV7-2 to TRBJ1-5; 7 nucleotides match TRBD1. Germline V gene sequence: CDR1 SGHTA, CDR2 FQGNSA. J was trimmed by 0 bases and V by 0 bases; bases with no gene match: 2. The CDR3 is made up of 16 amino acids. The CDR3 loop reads CASSLADRNSNQPQHF. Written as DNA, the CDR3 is TGTGCCAGCAGCTTAGCGGACAGGAATAGCAATCAGCCCCAGCATTTT. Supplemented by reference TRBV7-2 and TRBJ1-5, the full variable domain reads GAGVSQSPSNKVTEKGKDVELRCDPISGHTALYWYRQSLGQGLEFLIYFQGNSAPDKSGLPSDRFSAERTGGSVSTLTIQRTQQEDSAVYLCASSLADRNSNQPQHFGDGTRLSIL.

Here the CDR3 reads CATSREGAAGGGYNEQFF. In DNA form, the CDR3 reads TGTGCCACCAGCAGAGAGGGCGCGGCGGGAGGGGGATACAATGAGCAGTTCTTC. V usage is TRBV15 and J usage is TRBJ2-1, with TRBD2 identical over 9 bases. Germline lookup yields CDR1 LNHNV and CDR2 YYDKDF (reference sequence). There are 18 residues in the CDR3. With V trimmed by 0 bases and J by 4 bases, 10 bases remained unmatched.

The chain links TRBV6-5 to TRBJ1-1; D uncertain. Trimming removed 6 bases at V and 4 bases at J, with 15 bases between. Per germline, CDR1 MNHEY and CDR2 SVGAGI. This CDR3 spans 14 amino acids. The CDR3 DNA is TGTGCCAGCAGCCATGGACTAGTGGGCACTGAAGCTTTCTTT. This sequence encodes CASSHGLVGTEAFF.